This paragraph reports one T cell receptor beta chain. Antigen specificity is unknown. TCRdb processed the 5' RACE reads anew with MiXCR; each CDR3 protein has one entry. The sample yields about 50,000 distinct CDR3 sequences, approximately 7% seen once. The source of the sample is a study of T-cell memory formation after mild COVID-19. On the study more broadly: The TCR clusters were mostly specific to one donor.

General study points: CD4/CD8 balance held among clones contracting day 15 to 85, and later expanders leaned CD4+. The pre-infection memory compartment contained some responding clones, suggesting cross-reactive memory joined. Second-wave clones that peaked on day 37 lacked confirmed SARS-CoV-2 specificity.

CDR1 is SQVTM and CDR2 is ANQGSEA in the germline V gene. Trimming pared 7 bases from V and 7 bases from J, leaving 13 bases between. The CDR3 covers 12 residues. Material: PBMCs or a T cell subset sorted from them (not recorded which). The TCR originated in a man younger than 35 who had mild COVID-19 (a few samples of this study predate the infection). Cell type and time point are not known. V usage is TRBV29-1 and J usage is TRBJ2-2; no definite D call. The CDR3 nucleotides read TGCAGCGGCAAAACTCCAGGCGGGGAGCTGTTTTTT. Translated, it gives CSGKTPGGELFF.